The 26 T cell receptor beta chains below all came from one sample that was sequenced in a study of cytomegalovirus exposure and HLA in healthy donors. A multiplex PCR was run with 60 Vbeta primers and 13 Jbeta primers. The data were produced by immunoSEQ multiplex PCR, yet TCRdb's version contains in-frame clones alone and is incomplete. Of about 260,000 clones listed, under 80% were seen once; the top ten hold under 3%. The sample taken for sequencing was PBMCs. These receptors originate from a female donor in good health and CMV-seronegative.

This chain connects TRBV7-9 to TRBJ1-4; maybe TRBD1 (6 bases). The CDR3 is 15 residues long. V dropped 1 base and J dropped 5 bases, with 11 bases sitting between them. CDR1 and CDR2 (germline): SEHNR, FQNEAQ (reference sequence). Written as DNA, the CDR3 is TGTGCCAGCAGCTTAGGTGGGGGCCTAAATGAAAAACTGTTTTTT. Its protein product is CASSLGGGLNEKLFF.

The chain has TRBV18 and TRBJ2-7; TRBD1 matches at 8 bases. CDR1 KGHSH and CDR2 LQKENI come from the germline V gene. The CDR3 totals 14 residues. Trimming removed 3 bases from V and 3 bases from J; junction bases left unmatched: 4. In nucleotides, the CDR3 is TGTGCCAGCTCACCCGGACAGGGAGACTACGAGCAGTACTTC. It is translated as CASSPGQGDYEQYF.

The chain couples TRBV13 to TRBJ2-5; 7 bases are a match to TRBD2. There are 14 residues in the CDR3. Trimming at V came to 4 bases and at J to 5 bases, leaving 7 bases not matched to a gene. Germline V CDR1 and CDR2: PRHDT, FYEKMQ (reference sequence). CDR3 protein: CASSSNGRMETQYF. In DNA, the CDR3 is TGTGCCAGCAGCTCCAACGGGAGGATGGAGACCCAGTACTTC.

V gene TRBV7-8 combines with J gene TRBJ2-3; 8 nucleotides align to TRBD1. V gave up 8 bases and J gave up 4 bases; unmatched junction bases: 11. The CDR3 runs 15 residues. Germline assignment: CDR1 SGHVS and CDR2 FQNEAQ. The CDR3 spells CASAIDRGQADTQYF. CDR3 nucleotide sequence: TGTGCCAGCGCTATCGACAGGGGTCAGGCAGATACGCAGTATTTT. The entire variable domain, with the rest obtained from reference TRBV7-8 and TRBJ2-3, is as follows: GAGVSQSPRYKVAKRGQDVALRCDPISGHVSLFWYQQALGQGPEFLTYFQNEAQLDKSGLPSDRFFAERPEGSVSTLKIQRTQQEDSAVYLCASAIDRGQADTQYFGPGTRLTVL.

The V and J genes are TRBV4-1 and TRBJ2-1, with 8 bases matching TRBD2. Trimming at V came to 1 base and at J to 8 bases, leaving 13 bases not matched to a gene. From germline, CDR1 is MGHRA and CDR2 YSYEKL. This CDR3 comprises 17 residues. The CDR3 DNA reads TGCGCCAGCAGCCAAGTACCTGGAAGCGGGAGTCTCTATGAGCAGTTCTTC. Translating gives CASSQVPGSGSLYEQFF.

This rearrangement joins TRBV5-4 to TRBJ1-1; D remains unclear. Trimming cost V 0 bases and J 4 bases, with 10 bases left between them. Per germline, CDR1 SGHNT and CDR2 YYREEE (reference sequence). The CDR3 totals 14 residues. CDR3 amino acids: CASSLARVGTEAFF. The CDR3 DNA reads as TGTGCCAGCAGCTTGGCCCGGGTAGGCACTGAAGCTTTCTTT.

This chain joins TRBV5-8 and TRBJ1-5; no clear D. CDR1 is SGHTS, CDR2 YDEGEE, per germline. With 0 bases removed from V and 1 base from J, the gap between germline ends came to 8 bases. The CDR3 is 15 residues long. CDR3 protein: CASSLGGLSNQPQHF. The CDR3 region has the DNA TGTGCCAGCAGCTTGGGAGGGCTCAGCAATCAGCCCCAGCATTTT.

This clone was counted between two and nine times. J is TRBJ2-5 and V is TRBV19; the match to TRBD2 covers 14 bases. This CDR3 has 16 residues. The V gene's germline CDR1 is LNHDA and CDR2 SQIVND (reference sequence). V lost 5 bases, J lost 4 bases, and 6 bases stayed unmatched. CDR3 protein: CASSSGTSGSLETQYF. The CDR3 nucleotides are TGTGCCAGTAGTTCTGGGACTAGCGGGAGTCTAGAGACCCAGTACTTC.

The chain is built from TRBV18 and TRBJ2-6; TRBD2 might be the D (6 bases). CDR1 is KGHSH, CDR2 LQKENI, per germline. The CDR3 totals 19 residues. Trimming removed 2 bases at V and 0 bases at J, with 17 bases between. The CDR3 sequence is CASSPRRGTGYSGANVLTF. The CDR3 coding sequence is TGTGCCAGCTCACCAAGGAGGGGAACAGGTTACTCTGGGGCCAACGTCCTGACTTTC.

The chain joins TRBV19 to TRBJ1-1, with D maybe TRBD1 (5 bases). Germline V lookup: CDR1 LNHDA, CDR2 SQIVND (reference sequence). Between the trimmed V and J ends, which lost 6 bases and 4 bases, there was a span of 12 bases. The CDR3 length is 13 residues. This CDR3 reads CASSPGGSTEAFF. The CDR3 coding sequence is TGTGCCAGTAGCCCGGGGGGGAGCACTGAAGCTTTCTTT. The whole variable domain, remainder taken from reference TRBV19 and TRBJ1-1, is DGGITQSPKYLFRKEGQNVTLSCEQNLNHDAMYWYRQDPGQGLRLIYYSQIVNDFQKGDIAEGYSVSREKKESFPLTVTSAQKNPTAFYLCASSPGGSTEAFFGQGTRLTVV.

This clone was counted between two and nine times. The chain is built from TRBV7-9 and TRBJ1-4, with a weak D call TRBD1 (5 bases). The CDR3 covers 14 residues. Trimming took 5 bases from V and 8 from J, leaving 15 bases between them. Germline assignment: CDR1 SEHNR and CDR2 FQNEAQ (reference sequence). CDR3 bases: TGTGCCAGCAGCCGGACACGGGTTGGGGAAAAACTGTTTTTT. Amino acids: CASSRTRVGEKLFF.

The V and J genes are TRBV7-2 and TRBJ1-5; no definite D call. The length of the CDR3 is 14 residues. V lost 1 base, J lost 2 bases, and 6 bases lay in between. CDR1 and CDR2 (germline): SGHTA, FQGNSA. Here the CDR3 reads CASSLDPGNQPQHF. The CDR3 coding sequence is TGTGCCAGCAGCTTAGATCCTGGCAATCAGCCCCAGCATTTT.

The V and J genes are TRBV10-1 and TRBJ2-1, with 8 bases aligning to TRBD2. There are 16 residues in the CDR3. Germline CDR1 reads WNHNN; CDR2 reads SYGVQD (reference sequence). V was pared by 6 bases and J by 2 bases, with 9 bases of the junction left unmatched. CDR3 DNA: TGCGCCAGCAGCCGACGGAGCGGGAGTGCCTACAATGAGCAGTTCTTC. It translates to CASSRRSGSAYNEQFF.

The rearrangement joins TRBV28 to TRBJ1-5; the match to TRBD1 covers 12 bases. With 4 bases clipped from V and 0 bases from J, the junction kept 13 bases outside the gene matches. Germline V gives CDR1 MDHEN, CDR2 SYDVKM. The CDR3 is 20 residues long. CDR3 DNA: TGTGCCAGCAGTTCCCCAGTTCCGGGACAGGGGGCCCATAGCAATCAGCCCCAGCATTTT. Its translation: CASSSPVPGQGAHSNQPQHF.

This clone appeared a few times. The gene calls are TRBV2 and TRBJ2-6; D unclear. Germline assignment: CDR1 SNHLY and CDR2 FYNNEI. This CDR3 has 14 residues. V was trimmed by 4 bases and J by 0 bases, leaving 4 bases between them. The CDR3 DNA sequence: TGTGCCAGCAGTGGGGCCTCTGGGGCCAACGTCCTGACTTTC. Translation: CASSGASGANVLTF.

The chain has TRBV6-1 and TRBJ2-3; 10 bases are shared with TRBD1. The CDR3 runs to 15 residues. Germline V gene data show CDR1 as MNHNS and CDR2 as SASEGT. J lost 1 base, V lost 4 bases, and 2 bases had no gene match. The CDR3 DNA is TGTGCCAGCAGTGGGGGACAGGGGCGCACAGATACGCAGTATTTT. Translation: CASSGGQGRTDTQYF.

CDR3 in DNA: TGTGCCAGCAGCTTCATTTGGACAGGGGGCCGCGAGACCCAGTACTTC. It codes for CASSFIWTGGRETQYF. The rearrangement joins TRBV7-8 to TRBJ2-5, with TRBD1 matching 11 bases. The ends lost 3 bases at V and 5 bases at J; junction bases unmatched: 8. The germline CDR1 and CDR2 sequences are SGHVS and FQNEAQ. The CDR3 totals 16 residues.

The chain couples TRBV15 to TRBJ2-5; D is possibly TRBD1 (6 bases). This CDR3 is 15 amino acids long. The germline V gene encodes CDR1 LNHNV and CDR2 YYDKDF (reference sequence). Trimming removed 0 bases from V and 4 bases from J, with 12 bases in between. For the CDR3, the DNA is TGTGCCACCAGCAGAGATGCAGGGGCGGGAGAGACCCAGTACTTC. Amino acids: CATSRDAGAGETQYF.

This clone was counted a few times. V and J are TRBV5-4 and TRBJ2-3, with D perhaps matching TRBD2 (6 bases). This CDR3 is 16 amino acids long. V was clipped by 3 bases and J by 2 bases, with 16 bases between them. Germline values: CDR1 SGHNT, CDR2 YYREEE (reference sequence). CDR3 amino acids: CASSSQGGPHTDTQYF. CDR3 bases: TGTGCCAGCAGCTCGCAGGGAGGCCCACACACAGATACGCAGTATTTT.

The chain links TRBV5-1 to TRBJ1-6; D perhaps matches TRBD1 (5 bases). Germline V lookup: CDR1 SGHRS, CDR2 YFSETQ. Trimming removed 0 bases from V and 6 bases from J, with 22 bases in between. There are 19 residues in the CDR3. The CDR3 protein is CASSLGIGASAGVNSPLHF. DNA for the CDR3: TGCGCCAGCAGCTTGGGTATTGGGGCCTCGGCCGGTGTTAATTCACCCCTCCACTTT. The complete variable domain, with remaining parts taken from reference TRBV5-1 and TRBJ1-6, reads KAGVTQTPRYLIKTRGQQVTLSCSPISGHRSVSWYQQTPGQGLQFLFEYFSETQRNKGNFPGRFSGRQFSNSRSEMNVSTLELGDSALYLCASSLGIGASAGVNSPLHFGNGTRLTVT.

The J gene is TRBJ1-5, the V gene TRBV6-1, with 8 bases identical to TRBD1. The V segment lost 6 bases and the J segment 5 bases; nucleotides outside the gene matches: 9. CDR1 is MNHNS and CDR2 is SASEGT in the germline V gene. The length of the CDR3 is 15 residues. DNA of the CDR3: TGTGCCAGCAGCCGGGGACAGGCTCCTCATCAGCCCCAGCATTTT. As protein: CASSRGQAPHQPQHF.

There are a few counts of this clone. The genes are TRBV10-3 and TRBJ1-3, with no clear D. The ends were cut back, 4 bases at V and 0 bases at J, with 10 bases in the middle. The CDR3 is 15 residues long. Per the germline V gene, CDR1 is ENHRY and CDR2 is SYGVKD. This CDR3 is CAISASRDSGNTIYF. Written as DNA, the CDR3 is TGTGCCATCAGTGCAAGCCGGGACTCTGGAAACACCATATATTTT.

A remark on this clone: The junction does not match germline at one end; this may be a read error. The chain joins TRBV7-9 to TRBJ2-6; a weak D match, TRBD1 (6 bases). Per the germline V gene, CDR1 is SEHNR and CDR2 is FQNEAQ (reference sequence). The CDR3 loop spans 15 amino acids. The CDR3 is CSSKITGSGANVLTF. As DNA, the CDR3 is TGTTCCAGCAAAATCACAGGGTCTGGGGCCAACGTCCTGACTTTC.

The chain joins TRBV10-2 to TRBJ1-1, with TRBD1 matching over 10 bases. Germline CDR1 WSHSY, CDR2 SAAADI. V lost 6 bases to trimming and J lost 2 bases; unmatched junction nucleotides: 6. The CDR3 consists of 15 residues. CDR3 DNA sequence: TGCGCCAGCAGCCGGGGACAGGGGACCAACACTGAAGCTTTCTTT. Translation: CASSRGQGTNTEAFF.

This rearrangement joins TRBV5-1 to TRBJ2-1; D is ambiguous. Germline CDR1 is SGHRS and CDR2 is YFSETQ. The V end was cut by 2 bases, the J end by 2 bases, with 14 bases between. The CDR3 totals 16 residues. The DNA of the CDR3 is TGCGCCAGCAGCTTAAAAACACAGAGCCCCTACAATGAGCAGTTCTTC. This encodes CASSLKTQSPYNEQFF.

The chain uses TRBV7-9 and TRBJ1-2; 7 bases are a match to TRBD1. The CDR3 sequence is 10 residues long. The germline V gene has CDR1 SEHNR and CDR2 FQNEAQ (reference sequence). J was trimmed by 13 bases and V by 4 bases; bases with no gene match: 3. The CDR3 loop is CASSWDSATF. CDR3 DNA sequence: TGTGCCAGCAGCTGGGACAGTGCCACCTTC.